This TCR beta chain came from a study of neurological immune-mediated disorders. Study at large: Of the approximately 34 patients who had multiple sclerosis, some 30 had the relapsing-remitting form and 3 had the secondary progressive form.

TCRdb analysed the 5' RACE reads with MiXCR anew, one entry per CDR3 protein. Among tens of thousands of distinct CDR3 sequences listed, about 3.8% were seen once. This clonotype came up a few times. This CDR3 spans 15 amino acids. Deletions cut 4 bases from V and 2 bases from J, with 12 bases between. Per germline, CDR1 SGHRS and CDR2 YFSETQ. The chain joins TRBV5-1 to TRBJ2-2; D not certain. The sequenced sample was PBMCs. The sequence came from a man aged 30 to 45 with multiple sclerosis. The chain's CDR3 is CASSLLLGNTGELFF. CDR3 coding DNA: TGCGCCAGCAGCCTCCTACTCGGTAACACCGGGGAGCTGTTTTTT.